This TCR beta chain was identified during a study of T cell clones after liver transplantation. On the study more broadly: A pre-transplant mixed lymphocyte reaction with TCRbeta sequencing defined graft-donor-reactive clones followed in post-transplant blood. As an antigen-independent comparator, third-party-reactive TCRbeta sequences came from pre-transplant mixed lymphocyte reactions. Tolerance: complete withdrawal held at least one year, liver enzymes staying within twice normal.

V lost 2 bases to trimming and J lost 0 bases, with 17 bases between them. The germline CDR1 and CDR2 sequences are SQVTM and ANQGSEA. The CDR3 contains 17 residues. Study outcomes and limitations: Rather than being deleted, graft donor-reactive T cells may have moved into the graft.

TCRdb's copy holds only in-frame clones and misses some; the assay was immunoSEQ multiplex PCR. This sample carries tens of thousands of clones, 86% of them seen once, and the ten largest clones take 13% to 15%. About this clone: Its cognate antigen is unknown. Other DNA sequences of this sample code for an identical CDR3.

This sequence joins TRBV29-1 and TRBJ2-1; D tentatively reads TRBD1 or TRBD2 (6 bases each). Sample: CD8+ T cells from blood, taken 12 months after liver transplant. The sequence was obtained from a human patient who received a liver transplant. Some T cells may originate from the graft donor. The CDR3 region has the DNA TGCAGCGTTGAAAAGGTAGGGGGGAGCAGCTCCTACAATGAGCAGTTCTTC. Protein: CSVEKVGGSSSYNEQFF.